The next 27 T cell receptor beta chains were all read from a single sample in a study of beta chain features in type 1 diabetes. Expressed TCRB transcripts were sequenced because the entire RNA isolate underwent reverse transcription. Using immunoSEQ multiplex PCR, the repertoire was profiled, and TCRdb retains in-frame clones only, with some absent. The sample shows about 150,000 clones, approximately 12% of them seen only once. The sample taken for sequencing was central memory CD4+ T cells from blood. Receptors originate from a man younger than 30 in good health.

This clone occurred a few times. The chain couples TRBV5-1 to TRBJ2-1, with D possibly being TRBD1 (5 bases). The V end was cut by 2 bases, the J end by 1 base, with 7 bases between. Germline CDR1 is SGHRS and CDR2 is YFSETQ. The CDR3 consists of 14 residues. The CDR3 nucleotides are TGCGCCAGCAGCTTCAGGGTTTCCTACAATGAGCAGTTCTTC. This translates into CASSFRVSYNEQFF.

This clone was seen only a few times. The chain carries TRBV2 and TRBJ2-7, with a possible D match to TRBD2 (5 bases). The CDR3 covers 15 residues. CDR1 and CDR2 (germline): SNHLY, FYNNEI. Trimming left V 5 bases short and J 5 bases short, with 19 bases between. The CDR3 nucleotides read TGTGCCAGCAGTAACGAGGCGAGCGGCGCCCACGAGCAGTACTTC. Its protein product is CASSNEASGAHEQYF.

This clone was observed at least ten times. DNA for the CDR3: TGTGCCAGTATTCTGACAGGGAGCGGCAATACGCAGTATTTT. As protein: CASILTGSGNTQYF. V and J are TRBV19 and TRBJ2-3; 7 nucleotides match TRBD1. This CDR3 region has 14 residues. V shed 7 bases and J 7 bases; nucleotides not matched to a gene: 11. The germline gives CDR1 LNHDA, CDR2 SQIVND (reference sequence). Drawing the rest from reference TRBV19 and TRBJ2-3, the complete variable domain is DGGITQSPKYLFRKEGQNVTLSCEQNLNHDAMYWYRQDPGQGLRLIYYSQIVNDFQKGDIAEGYSVSREKKESFPLTVTSAQKNPTAFYLCASILTGSGNTQYFGPGTRLTVL.

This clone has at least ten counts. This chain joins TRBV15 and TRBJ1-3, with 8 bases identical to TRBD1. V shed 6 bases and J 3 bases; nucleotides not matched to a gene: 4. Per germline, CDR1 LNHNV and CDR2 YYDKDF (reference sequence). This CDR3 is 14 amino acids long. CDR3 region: CATRRTGFGNTIYF. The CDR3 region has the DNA TGTGCCACCAGGCGGACAGGGTTTGGAAACACCATATATTTT.

CDR3 bases: TGTGCCAGCAGTCTTAACGCCCATGGCTACACCTTC. Its protein product is CASSLNAHGYTF. The chain joins TRBV2 to TRBJ1-2; no firm D call. The CDR3 consists of 12 residues. V was clipped by 5 bases and J by 6 bases, with 10 bases between them. Germline assignment: CDR1 SNHLY and CDR2 FYNNEI. Full variable domain (remainder filled in from reference TRBV2 and TRBJ1-2): EPEVTQTPSHQVTQMGQEVILRCVPISNHLYFYWYRQILGQKVEFLVSFYNNEISEKSEIFDDQFSVERPDGSNFTLKIRSTKLEDSAMYFCASSLNAHGYTFGSGTRLTVV.

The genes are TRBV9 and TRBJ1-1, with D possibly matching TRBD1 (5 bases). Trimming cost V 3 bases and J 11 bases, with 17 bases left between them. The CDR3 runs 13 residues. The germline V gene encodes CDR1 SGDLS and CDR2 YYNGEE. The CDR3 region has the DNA TGTGCCAGCAGCGCCCGGGACCTCAGGGTGGCTTTCTTT. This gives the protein CASSARDLRVAFF.

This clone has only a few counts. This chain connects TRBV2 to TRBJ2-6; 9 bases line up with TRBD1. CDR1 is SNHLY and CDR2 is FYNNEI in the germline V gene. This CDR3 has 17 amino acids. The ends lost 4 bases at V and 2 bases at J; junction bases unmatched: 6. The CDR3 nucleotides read TGTGCCAGCAGTGGAGGGACAGGGAGAGCTGGGGCCAACGTCCTGACTTTC. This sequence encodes CASSGGTGRAGANVLTF.

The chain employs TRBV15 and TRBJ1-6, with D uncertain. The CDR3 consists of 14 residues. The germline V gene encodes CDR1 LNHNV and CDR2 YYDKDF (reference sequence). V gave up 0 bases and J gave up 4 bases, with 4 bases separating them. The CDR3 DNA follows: TGTGCCACCAGCAGAGAAGCGTATAATTCACCCCTCCACTTT. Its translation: CATSREAYNSPLHF.

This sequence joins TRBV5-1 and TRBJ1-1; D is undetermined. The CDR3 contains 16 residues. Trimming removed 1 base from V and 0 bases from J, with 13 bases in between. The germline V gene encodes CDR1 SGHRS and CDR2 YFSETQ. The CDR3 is CASSLRVSQMNTEAFF. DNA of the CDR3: TGCGCCAGCAGCTTGAGGGTCAGTCAAATGAACACTGAAGCTTTCTTT. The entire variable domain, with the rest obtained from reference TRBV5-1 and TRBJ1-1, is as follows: KAGVTQTPRYLIKTRGQQVTLSCSPISGHRSVSWYQQTPGQGLQFLFEYFSETQRNKGNFPGRFSGRQFSNSRSEMNVSTLELGDSALYLCASSLRVSQMNTEAFFGQGTRLTVV.

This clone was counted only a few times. The CDR3 sequence: CASNLGDEQYF. The CDR3 DNA reads as TGTGCCAGCAACCTCGGGGACGAGCAGTACTTC. The chain carries TRBV2 and TRBJ2-7, with D perhaps TRBD2 (5 bases). The CDR3 consists of 11 residues. Trimming took 7 bases from V and 5 from J, leaving 9 bases between them. CDR1 and CDR2 (germline): SNHLY, FYNNEI.

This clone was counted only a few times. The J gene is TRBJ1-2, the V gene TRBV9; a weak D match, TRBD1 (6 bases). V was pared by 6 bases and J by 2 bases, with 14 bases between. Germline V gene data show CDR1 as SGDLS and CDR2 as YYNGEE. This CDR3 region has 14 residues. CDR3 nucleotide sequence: TGTGCCAGCAACCGGGACACAGGGAACTATGGCTACACCTTC. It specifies CASNRDTGNYGYTF. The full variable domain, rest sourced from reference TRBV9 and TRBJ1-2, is DSGVTQTPKHLITATGQRVTLRCSPRSGDLSVYWYQQSLDQGLQFLIQYYNGEERAKGNILERFSAQQFPDLHSELNLSSLELGDSALYFCASNRDTGNYGYTFGSGTRLTVV.

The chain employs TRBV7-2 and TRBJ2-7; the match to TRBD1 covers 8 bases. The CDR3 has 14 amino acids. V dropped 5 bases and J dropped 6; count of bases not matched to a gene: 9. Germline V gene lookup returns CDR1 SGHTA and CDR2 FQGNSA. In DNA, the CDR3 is TGTGCCAGCAGCCTGAGGGACAGGACTTCCGAGCAGTACTTC. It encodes CASSLRDRTSEQYF.

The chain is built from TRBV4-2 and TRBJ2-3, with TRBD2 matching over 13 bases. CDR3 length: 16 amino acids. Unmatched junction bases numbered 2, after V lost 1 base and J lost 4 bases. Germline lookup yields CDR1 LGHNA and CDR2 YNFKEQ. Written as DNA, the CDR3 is TGTGCCAGCAGCCAAGGACTAGCGGGAGGTGCAGATACGCAGTATTTT. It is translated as CASSQGLAGGADTQYF.

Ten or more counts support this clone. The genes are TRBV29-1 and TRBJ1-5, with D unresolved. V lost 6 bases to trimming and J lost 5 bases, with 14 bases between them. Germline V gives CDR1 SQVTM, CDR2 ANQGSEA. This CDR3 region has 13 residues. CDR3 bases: TGCAGCGTGGGCGCGGGCGCAGATCAGCCCCAGCATTTT. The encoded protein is CSVGAGADQPQHF.

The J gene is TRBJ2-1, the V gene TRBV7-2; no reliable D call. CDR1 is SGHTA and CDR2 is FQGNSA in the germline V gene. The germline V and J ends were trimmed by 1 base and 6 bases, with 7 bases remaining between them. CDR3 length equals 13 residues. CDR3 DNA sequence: TGTGCCAGCAGCTTAGACCATCTCAATGAGCAGTTCTTC. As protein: CASSLDHLNEQFF.

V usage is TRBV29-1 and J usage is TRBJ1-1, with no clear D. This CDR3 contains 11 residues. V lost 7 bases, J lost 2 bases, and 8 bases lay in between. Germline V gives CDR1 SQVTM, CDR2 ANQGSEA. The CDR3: CSGAVNTEAFF. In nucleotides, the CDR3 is TGCAGCGGAGCAGTTAACACTGAAGCTTTCTTT.

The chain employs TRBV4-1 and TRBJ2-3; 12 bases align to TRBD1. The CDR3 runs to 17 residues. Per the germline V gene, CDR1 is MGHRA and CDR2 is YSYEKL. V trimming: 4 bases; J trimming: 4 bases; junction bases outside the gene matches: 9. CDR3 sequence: CASSRSGGTGGPDTQYF. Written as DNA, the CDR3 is TGCGCCAGCAGCCGCTCTGGCGGGACAGGGGGCCCAGATACGCAGTATTTT.

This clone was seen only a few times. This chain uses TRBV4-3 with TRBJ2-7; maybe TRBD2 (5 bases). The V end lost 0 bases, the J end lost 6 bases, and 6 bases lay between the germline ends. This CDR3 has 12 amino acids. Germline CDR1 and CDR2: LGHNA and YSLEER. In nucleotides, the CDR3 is TGCGCCAGCAGCCAAGAGGGAGCCGAGCAGTACTTC. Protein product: CASSQEGAEQYF.

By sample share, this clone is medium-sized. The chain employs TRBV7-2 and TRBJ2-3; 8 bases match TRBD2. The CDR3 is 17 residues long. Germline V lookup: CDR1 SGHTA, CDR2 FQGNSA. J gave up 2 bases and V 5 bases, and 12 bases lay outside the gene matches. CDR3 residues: CASSQLRREALTDTQYF. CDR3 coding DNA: TGTGCCAGCAGCCAATTACGGCGGGAGGCCCTCACAGATACGCAGTATTTT.

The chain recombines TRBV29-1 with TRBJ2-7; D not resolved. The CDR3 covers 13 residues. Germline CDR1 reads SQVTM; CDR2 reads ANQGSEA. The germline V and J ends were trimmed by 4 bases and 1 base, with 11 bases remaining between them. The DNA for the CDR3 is TGCAGCGTTGGGCTGGCTAGGTCCTACGAGCAGTACTTC. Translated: CSVGLARSYEQYF.

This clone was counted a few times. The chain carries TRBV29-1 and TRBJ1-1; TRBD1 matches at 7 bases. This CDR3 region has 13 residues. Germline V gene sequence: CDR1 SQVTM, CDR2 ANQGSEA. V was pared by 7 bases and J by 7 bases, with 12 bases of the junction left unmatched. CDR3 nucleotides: TGCAGCGCCAGGACAGGTTTAACTGGTGAAGCTTTCTTT. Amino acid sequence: CSARTGLTGEAFF.

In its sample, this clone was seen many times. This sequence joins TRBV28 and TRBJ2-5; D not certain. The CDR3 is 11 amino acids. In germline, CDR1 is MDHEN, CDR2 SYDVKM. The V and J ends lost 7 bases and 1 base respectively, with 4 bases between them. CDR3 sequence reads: CASKGQETQYF. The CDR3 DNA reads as TGTGCCAGCAAAGGCCAAGAGACCCAGTACTTC.

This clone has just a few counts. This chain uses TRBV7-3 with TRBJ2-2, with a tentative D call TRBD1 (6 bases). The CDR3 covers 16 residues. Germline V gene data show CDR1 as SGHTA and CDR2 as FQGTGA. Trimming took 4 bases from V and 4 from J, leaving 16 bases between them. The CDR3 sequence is CASSSPGQEITGELFF. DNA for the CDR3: TGTGCCAGCAGCTCACCGGGACAAGAAATCACCGGGGAGCTGTTTTTT.

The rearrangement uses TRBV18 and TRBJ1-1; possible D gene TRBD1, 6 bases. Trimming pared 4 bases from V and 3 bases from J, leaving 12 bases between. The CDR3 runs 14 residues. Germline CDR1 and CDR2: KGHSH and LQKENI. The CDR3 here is CASSLGQIHTEAFF. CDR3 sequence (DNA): TGTGCCAGCTCACTAGGACAGATTCACACTGAAGCTTTCTTT.

CDR3 protein: CASSPGGSHNEQFF. DNA of the CDR3: TGTGCCAGCAGCCCGGGGGGCTCTCACAATGAGCAGTTCTTC. The chain combines TRBV4-2 with TRBJ2-1; D is perhaps TRBD2 (7 bases). With 4 bases removed from V and 5 bases from J, the gap between germline ends came to 12 bases. CDR3 size: 14 residues. Per the germline V gene, CDR1 is LGHNA and CDR2 is YNFKEQ.

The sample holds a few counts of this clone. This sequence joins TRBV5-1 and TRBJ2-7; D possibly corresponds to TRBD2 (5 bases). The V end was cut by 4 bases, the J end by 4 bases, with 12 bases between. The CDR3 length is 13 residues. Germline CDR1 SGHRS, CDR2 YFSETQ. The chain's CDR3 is CASSGSPGYEQYF. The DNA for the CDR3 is TGCGCCAGCAGCGGATCCCCGGGGTACGAGCAGTACTTC.

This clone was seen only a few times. The CDR3, as DNA: TGTGCCAGCAGTTACGCGGCGGGGGGCCGTTCCTACGAGCAGTACTTC. Amino acids: CASSYAAGGRSYEQYF. The rearrangement uses TRBV6-5 and TRBJ2-7, with 8 positions matching TRBD2. V shed 2 bases, J shed 1 base, and the junction held 7 bases outside the gene matches. Germline loops: CDR1 MNHEY, CDR2 SVGAGI. The CDR3 consists of 16 residues.